There are many counts of the clone carrying this T cell receptor beta chain. Antigen unknown. The data were taken from a study of T cell repertoires in cytomegalovirus infection. Overall study: CMV infection and matching HLA type were both indicated by public TCR beta signatures. Study-level findings and limits: Individuals carrying CMV plus the relevant HLA were identified by cumulative frequency of public TCR beta families. In two of eight donors, the top clonotype was HLA-C-restricted CMV-specific.

Germline V gene data show CDR1 as SGHTA and CDR2 as FQGNSA. CDR3 length: 14 amino acids. The germline V and J ends were trimmed by 1 base and 2 bases, with 8 bases remaining between them. TCRdb reprocessed the reads via MiXCR and lists one record per CDR3 protein. The sample consists of around 450,000 distinct CDR3 sequences, about 33% of them appearing once. The TCR sequence derives from a human donor in good health (CMV status not recorded). Some clones in this sample may be carry-over from other donors' samples. The sequencing input was PBMCs. The gene calls are TRBV7-2 and TRBJ2-5; unclear D gene. For the CDR3, the DNA is TGTGCCAGCAGCTTAGAGTACAGACAAGAGACCCAGTACTTC. It codes for CASSLEYRQETQYF.